The sequence of this T cell receptor (beta chain) was determined in a study of radiotherapy plus CTLA-4 blockade in lung cancer. Generated by immunoSEQ multiplex PCR, the TCRdb table keeps only in-frame clones and is missing some. The sample lists 70,000 to 95,000 clones; about 85% were seen once. With respect to this clone: The antigen is undetermined.

Whole-study findings and limits: Increased serum interferon-beta after radiation also reportedly predicted response strongly. In blood, tumor-derived TCR clones expanded after radiotherapy plus ipilimumab.

Chemo-refractory metastatic non-small-cell lung cancer patients were treated with focal radiation plus CTLA-4 blockade with ipilimumab. The specimen comprised peripheral blood, sampled from a patient treated with radiotherapy plus ipilimumab. The sequence was collected from a human donor with non-small cell lung cancer that progressed on radiotherapy plus ipilimumab.

CDR3 in amino acids: CAIRDVSRGETQYF. CDR3 nucleotides: TGTGCCATCAGGGACGTCTCGAGGGGGGAGACCCAGTACTTC. The chain has TRBV10-3 and TRBJ2-5, with a possible D match to TRBD1 (6 bases). V lost 6 bases, J lost 5 bases, and 16 bases lay in between. Germline-derived CDR1 and CDR2 are ENHRY and SYGVKD. The CDR3 loop spans 14 amino acids.